This T cell receptor (beta chain) is drawn from a study of control samples from healthy donors and cancer patients. Sequenced by immunoSEQ multiplex PCR; TCRdb stores in-frame clones only, minus some. The table shows 98,000 or so clones, with approximately 81% occurring only once. CDR1 is LGHDT and CDR2 is YNNKEL in the germline V gene (reference sequence). CDR3 size: 15 residues. V was clipped by 4 bases and J by 4 bases, with 16 bases between them. This sequence originates from a young woman in good health. Sequencing was performed on blood. The chain combines TRBV3-1 (or the pseudogene TRBV3-2) with TRBJ1-2; D gene uncertain. The CDR3 reads CASSLLGGGSYGYTF. The CDR3 nucleotides are TGTGCCAGCAGCCTTCTGGGTGGTGGAAGCTATGGCTACACCTTC.